These 28 T cell receptor beta chains originate from one sample sequenced in a study of beta chain features in type 1 diabetes. Findings and caveats of the study: A moderate, significant TCRB CDR3 shortening appeared in type 1 diabetes across four CD4+ subsets.

Expressed TCRB transcripts were sequenced, since all the RNA that had been isolated was reverse transcribed. Sequencing used immunoSEQ multiplex PCR; TCRdb keeps in-frame clones, though not all of them. This sample has over 600,000 clones; approximately 13% occur once, and the top ten carry around 0.12%. These receptors are not linked to any known antigen. The sample comprised naive CD4+ T cells from blood. These receptors were collected from a man aged 25-40 years with type 1 diabetes.

Worth noting for this clone: Other DNA sequences in this sample translate to the same CDR3. The chain links TRBV29-1 to TRBJ2-5, with D perhaps matching TRBD1 or TRBD2 (5 bases each). CDR1 is SQVTM and CDR2 is ANQGSEA in the germline V gene. V lost 6 bases, J lost 0 bases, and 8 bases lay in between. The CDR3 is 12 residues long. The CDR3 region has the DNA TGCAGCGTGGGACGGAACCAAGAGACCCAGTACTTC. Translation gives CSVGRNQETQYF.

This sequence joins TRBV7-9 and TRBJ1-2; D is undetermined. The V gene lost 7 bases and the J gene lost 4 bases, with 16 bases spanning the gap. The CDR3 has 14 residues. Germline lookup yields CDR1 SEHNR and CDR2 FQNEAQ (reference sequence). CDR3 sequence (DNA): TGTGCCAGCACGTCCCGGGGAACCTTCTATGGCTACACCTTC. Protein: CASTSRGTFYGYTF.

This clone was counted only a few times. The rearrangement joins TRBV7-6 to TRBJ1-2; no firm D call. The CDR3 loop spans 14 amino acids. Germline V lookup: CDR1 SGHVS, CDR2 FNYEAQ. V was cut by 1 base and J by 7 bases, with 13 bases left in between. CDR3 DNA sequence: TGTGCCAGCAGCTTAGATAACGGGAAGGCTGGCTACACCTTC. Amino acid sequence: CASSLDNGKAGYTF.

This clone was counted between two and nine times. V and J are TRBV30 and TRBJ2-3, with 9 bases that match TRBD1. Losses at the gene ends were 5 bases for V and 2 bases for J; bases not matched to a gene: 8. Germline values: CDR1 GTSNPN, CDR2 SVGIG (reference sequence). The CDR3 is made up of 15 amino acids. DNA for the CDR3: TGTGCCTGGGCCATTGGGACAGGGAACACAGATACGCAGTATTTT. This translates into CAWAIGTGNTDTQYF.

This clone was observed a handful of times. The rearrangement uses TRBV18 and TRBJ2-3; D may be TRBD1 (6 bases). The V end was cut by 3 bases, the J end by 0 bases, with 10 bases between. The length of the CDR3 is 15 residues. Per germline, CDR1 KGHSH and CDR2 LQKENI. The CDR3 DNA sequence: TGTGCCAGCTCACCCGGGACAACTAGCACAGATACGCAGTATTTT. Translating it yields CASSPGTTSTDTQYF.

This clone was observed a few times. The rearrangement joins TRBV7-2 to TRBJ1-4, with 10 bases identical to TRBD1. J gave up 8 bases and V 6 bases, and 6 bases lay outside the gene matches. The CDR3 runs to 14 residues. Germline CDR1 and CDR2: SGHTA and FQGNSA. CDR3 loop: CASRSGTGEEKLFF. CDR3 sequence (DNA): TGTGCCAGCAGGAGTGGGACAGGGGAGGAAAAACTGTTTTTT.

The V gene is TRBV7-2, the J gene TRBJ2-1; no clear D gene. V gave up 2 bases and J gave up 1 base, with 9 bases separating them. This CDR3 comprises 15 residues. Germline CDR1 reads SGHTA; CDR2 reads FQGNSA. The CDR3 reads CASSLSTESYNEQFF. The CDR3 nucleotides are TGTGCCAGCAGCTTATCTACGGAGTCCTACAATGAGCAGTTCTTC. Full variable domain (missing parts from reference TRBV7-2 and TRBJ2-1): GAGVSQSPSNKVTEKGKDVELRCDPISGHTALYWYRQSLGQGLEFLIYFQGNSAPDKSGLPSDRFSAERTGGSVSTLTIQRTQQEDSAVYLCASSLSTESYNEQFFGPGTRLTVL.

To note about this clone: This CDR3 is also generated by other DNA sequences in the sample. V and J are TRBV28 and TRBJ2-7; maybe TRBD1 (6 bases). This CDR3 spans 12 amino acids. CDR1 and CDR2 (germline): MDHEN, SYDVKM. V gave up 6 bases and J gave up 4 bases, with 10 bases separating them. CDR3 bases: TGTGCCAGCAGCTCTGACAGGTACGAGCAGTACTTC. This translates into CASSSDRYEQYF.

Points on this clone: Within the sample, other DNA sequences also encode this same CDR3. CDR3 residues: CASSLSGANVLTF. DNA of the CDR3: TGTGCCAGCAGCCTCTCTGGGGCCAACGTCCTGACTTTC. The gene calls are TRBV13 and TRBJ2-6; D uncertain. The CDR3 spans 13 residues. V dropped 5 bases and J dropped 0 bases, with 2 bases sitting between them. Germline V gives CDR1 PRHDT, CDR2 FYEKMQ (reference sequence).

This sequence joins TRBV27 and TRBJ2-4, with D possibly TRBD2 on 7 matching bases. The ends were cut back, 8 bases at V and 0 bases at J, with 14 bases in the middle. Looked up from germline, CDR1 is MNHEY and CDR2 is SMNVEV (reference sequence). This CDR3 is built from 15 residues. The CDR3 nucleotides are TGTGCCAGCGGGGGGGGCCCTACAGCCAAAAACATTCAGTACTTC. It specifies CASGGGPTAKNIQYF.

This clone occurred a few times. The gene calls are TRBV30 and TRBJ1-2; 8 positions match TRBD1. The CDR3 length is 12 residues. Unmatched junction bases numbered 8, after V lost 6 bases and J lost 8 bases. Germline CDR1 GTSNPN, CDR2 SVGIG (reference sequence). The CDR3 nucleotides read TGTGCCTGCCCGGGACAGGCTTGGGGCTACACCTTC. Encoded protein: CACPGQAWGYTF.

This clone was found a few times. CDR3 sequence reads: CSVAGQFYGYTF. Here the CDR3 DNA reads TGCAGCGTTGCCGGACAGTTCTATGGCTACACCTTC. The chain is built from TRBV29-1 and TRBJ1-2; D may be TRBD1 (6 bases). Per the germline V gene, CDR1 is SQVTM and CDR2 is ANQGSEA. Deletions cut 4 bases from V and 4 bases from J, with 10 bases between. This CDR3 spans 12 amino acids.

This clone was detected only a few times. This chain connects TRBV5-6 to TRBJ1-5; D is perhaps TRBD1 (6 bases). Germline CDR1 and CDR2: SGHDT and YYEEEE. The CDR3 is 15 amino acids. V was cut by 1 base and J by 3 bases, with 11 bases left in between. The CDR3, as DNA: TGTGCCAGCAGCTTGACGGGACACCACAATCAGCCCCAGCATTTT. It yields the protein CASSLTGHHNQPQHF.

A few counts support this clone. The chain recombines TRBV29-1 with TRBJ2-1; D possibly corresponds to TRBD2 (6 bases). The CDR3 is made up of 14 amino acids. V shed 8 bases and J shed 4 bases, with 18 bases lying between them. Per the germline V gene, CDR1 is SQVTM and CDR2 is ANQGSEA. The CDR3 protein is CSTVRGLEYNEQFF. Here the CDR3 DNA reads TGCAGCACGGTTAGGGGACTGGAATACAATGAGCAGTTCTTC.

This clone appeared a few times. The CDR3 sequence is CAWGQGSYNEQFF. The CDR3 DNA follows: TGTGCCTGGGGACAGGGTTCCTACAATGAGCAGTTCTTC. The genes are TRBV30 and TRBJ2-1; TRBD1 agrees at 8 bases. The germline V gene has CDR1 GTSNPN and CDR2 SVGIG (reference sequence). CDR3 length: 13 residues. V gave up 5 bases and J gave up 1 base; unmatched junction bases: 1.

The genes are TRBV6-5 and TRBJ2-7; D perhaps matches TRBD1 (6 bases). The CDR3 has 14 amino acids. Germline V gives CDR1 MNHEY, CDR2 SVGAGI. V was cut by 5 bases and J by 2 bases, with 13 bases left in between. In DNA form, the CDR3 reads TGTGCCAGCAGTATAGGGACATCCACCTACGAGCAGTACTTC. Its translation: CASSIGTSTYEQYF.

The J gene is TRBJ2-1, the V gene TRBV19; TRBD1 aligns across 8 bases. The length of the CDR3 is 12 residues. CDR1 and CDR2 (germline): LNHDA, SQIVND (reference sequence). The junction had 8 bases not matched to a gene; V was cut back by 5 bases and J by 14 bases. The DNA of the CDR3 is TGTGCCAGTAGTTTGCGACAGGGGATTGAGTTCTTC. Translation gives CASSLRQGIEFF.

This clone was observed a few times. The chain uses TRBV28 and TRBJ2-6; TRBD1 might be the D (5 bases). The CDR3 is made up of 16 amino acids. CDR1 and CDR2 (germline): MDHEN, SYDVKM. The germline V and J ends were trimmed by 7 bases and 0 bases, with 13 bases remaining between them. CDR3 sequence: CASTGFLISGANVLTF. The CDR3 DNA follows: TGTGCCAGCACAGGGTTTCTGATCTCTGGGGCCAACGTCCTGACTTTC.

This clone was counted between two and nine times. The chain is built from TRBV18 and TRBJ2-5; no clear D gene. The germline V gene encodes CDR1 KGHSH and CDR2 LQKENI. Between the trimmed V and J ends, which lost 2 bases and 2 bases, there was a span of 15 bases. The CDR3 totals 16 residues. DNA for the CDR3: TGTGCCAGCTCACCAAGGTCAGCGAACATACAAGAGACCCAGTACTTC. Translating it yields CASSPRSANIQETQYF.

CDR3 sequence: CASSLNGRRGYQETQYF. CDR3 in DNA: TGTGCCAGCAGTTTGAATGGGAGACGGGGGTACCAAGAGACCCAGTACTTC. The chain uses TRBV2 and TRBJ2-5; a weak D match, TRBD2 (6 bases). V lost 5 bases, J lost 0 bases, and 19 bases lay in between. This CDR3 has 17 residues. Germline V gives CDR1 SNHLY, CDR2 FYNNEI.

This clone came up a few times. V gene TRBV19 combines with J gene TRBJ1-1, with D perhaps matching TRBD1 (6 bases). The CDR3 is 12 residues long. Germline V CDR1 and CDR2: LNHDA, SQIVND (reference sequence). V lost 6 bases and J lost 4, with 9 bases in between. CDR3 sequence reads: CASRAQGTEAFF. The CDR3 DNA follows: TGTGCCAGTAGGGCACAGGGCACTGAAGCTTTCTTT.

The chain recombines TRBV18 with TRBJ2-7, with D perhaps matching TRBD1 (6 bases). The CDR3 sequence is 15 residues long. Looked up from germline, CDR1 is KGHSH and CDR2 is LQKENI. Trimming removed 0 bases at V and 3 bases at J, with 12 bases between. CDR3 bases: TGTGCCAGCTCACCACCCCAGGGACACCTCTACGAGCAGTACTTC. Encoded protein: CASSPPQGHLYEQYF.

This clone came up a few times. The J gene is TRBJ1-5, the V gene TRBV25-1, with 7 bases matching TRBD1. The CDR3 is 14 residues long. V gave up 4 bases and J gave up 1 base; unmatched junction bases: 1. Germline CDR1 reads MGHDK; CDR2 reads SYGVNS. The CDR3 here is CASSVGGSNQPQHF. The CDR3 coding sequence is TGTGCCAGCAGTGTAGGGGGCAGCAATCAGCCCCAGCATTTT.

The CDR3 spells CASSYGRTNYGYTF. CDR3 nucleotide sequence: TGTGCCAGCAGTTACGGACGGACTAACTATGGCTACACCTTC. The J gene is TRBJ1-2, the V gene TRBV6-5, with unresolved D. The CDR3 covers 14 residues. V was cut by 2 bases and J by 0 bases, with 7 bases left in between. The V gene's germline CDR1 is MNHEY and CDR2 SVGAGI.

This clone occurred many times. The chain recombines TRBV6-6 with TRBJ2-1; D remains ambiguous. The CDR3 sequence is 11 residues long. Trimming shortened V by 2 bases and J by 5 bases, and 1 base separated the two germline ends. Germline-derived CDR1 and CDR2 are MNHNY and SVGAGI (reference sequence). This CDR3 is CASSYHNEQFF. The CDR3 nucleotides are TGTGCCAGCAGTTACCACAATGAGCAGTTCTTC.

A few counts support this clone. The chain uses TRBV29-1 and TRBJ2-5; possible D gene TRBD1, 6 bases. Deletions cut 7 bases from V and 1 base from J, with 19 bases between. CDR1 is SQVTM, CDR2 ANQGSEA, per germline. The CDR3 contains 15 residues. The CDR3 DNA follows: TGCAGCGCCCGGGGAGATGGACAGATCCAAGAGACCCAGTACTTC. Translated: CSARGDGQIQETQYF.

The chain carries TRBV29-1 and TRBJ2-7; D is unclear. The CDR3 extends over 12 amino acids. Germline assignment: CDR1 SQVTM and CDR2 ANQGSEA. V shed 5 bases and J shed 4 bases, with 12 bases lying between them. The DNA of the CDR3 is TGCAGCGTTTTTGCGGAAACTTACGAGCAGTACTTC. Its protein product is CSVFAETYEQYF.

This clone was seen only a few times. The V and J genes are TRBV5-1 and TRBJ2-7; D is unresolved. Germline values: CDR1 SGHRS, CDR2 YFSETQ. Trimming pared 0 bases from V and 2 bases from J, leaving 12 bases between. CDR3 length equals 15 residues. The CDR3 here is CASSLGRAETYEQYF. CDR3 DNA: TGCGCCAGCAGCTTGGGCCGGGCCGAGACCTACGAGCAGTACTTC.